A selection of T cell receptor beta chains follows, all from one sample in a study of control samples from healthy donors and cancer patients. Generated by immunoSEQ multiplex PCR, the TCRdb table keeps only in-frame clones and is missing some. The sample carries 150,000 or so clones, roughly 94% recorded once. The material sequenced was PBMCs. These receptors all come from a man aged 60 to 75 with colorectal cancer. CDR3s include the opening cysteine and the closing phenylalanine or tryptophan. The order of the fields is J gene, V gene, D gene, CDR3 protein, CDR3 DNA. A D gene is named only where the DNA matches it firmly.

j_call: TRBJ1-1; v_call: TRBV12-3/TRBV12-4; d_call: -; cdr3_aa: CASRGANTEAFF; cdr3_nt: TGTGCCAGCAGGGGAGCGAACACTGAAGCTTTCTTT
j_call: TRBJ2-4; v_call: TRBV2; d_call: -; cdr3_aa: CASSGSSGGDIQYF; cdr3_nt: TGTGCCAGCAGTGGGTCCTCAGGGGGGGACATTCAGTACTTC
j_call: TRBJ1-1; v_call: TRBV3-1/TRBV3-2; d_call: -; cdr3_aa: CASSFGLNTEAFF; cdr3_nt: TGTGCCAGCAGCTTCGGTCTGAACACTGAAGCTTTCTTT
j_call: TRBJ2-3; v_call: TRBV5-1; d_call: -; cdr3_aa: CASSGGVGARADTQYF; cdr3_nt: TGCGCCAGCAGCGGTGGAGTGGGGGCGAGGGCAGATACGCAGTATTTT
j_call: TRBJ1-1; v_call: TRBV14; d_call: TRBD1; cdr3_aa: CASSANRGRYTEAFF; cdr3_nt: TGTGCCAGCAGCGCGAACAGGGGGCGTTACACTGAAGCTTTCTTT
j_call: TRBJ2-7; v_call: TRBV7-2; d_call: TRBD2; cdr3_aa: CASSPGGGFSYEQYF; cdr3_nt: TGTGCCAGCAGCCCAGGCGGGGGGTTCTCCTACGAGCAGTACTTC
j_call: TRBJ1-5; v_call: TRBV18; d_call: -; cdr3_aa: CASSPPGRGASNQPQHF; cdr3_nt: TGTGCCAGCTCACCACCGGGGCGGGGGGCTAGCAATCAGCCCCAGCATTTT
j_call: TRBJ2-3; v_call: TRBV4-3; d_call: -; cdr3_aa: CASSQDALVRQYPHSTDTQYF; cdr3_nt: TGCGCCAGCAGCCAAGATGCCCTCGTCCGGCAATATCCCCACAGCACAGATACGCAGTATTTT
j_call: TRBJ1-1; v_call: TRBV20-1; d_call: -; cdr3_aa: CSARRSEAFF; cdr3_nt: TGCAGTGCTAGGCGTAGTGAAGCTTTCTTT
j_call: TRBJ1-6; v_call: TRBV9; d_call: -; cdr3_aa: CASSVKGGWNSPLHF; cdr3_nt: TGTGCCAGCAGCGTAAAGGGGGGCTGGAATTCACCCCTCCACTTT
j_call: TRBJ2-2; v_call: TRBV19; d_call: -; cdr3_aa: CASSIGTGELFF; cdr3_nt: TGTGCCAGTAGTATCGGCACCGGGGAGCTGTTTTTT